The 12 T cell receptor beta chains given below trace back to one sample, sequenced in a study of T cell changes during pregnancy in multiple sclerosis. The method was immunoSEQ multiplex PCR; TCRdb's version includes in-frame clones alone and lacks a portion of them. Found here are some 68,000 clones, more than 85% of them singletons; the top ten hold 1.4%. The sequenced sample was peripheral blood, obtained in the second trimester of pregnancy. The receptors shown here come from a female donor with multiple sclerosis, enrolled in a pregnancy study.

The chain couples TRBV19 to TRBJ1-1; D possibly corresponds to TRBD1 (6 bases). The germline V gene has CDR1 LNHDA and CDR2 SQIVND (reference sequence). CDR3 length: 15 amino acids. The V end lost 8 bases, the J end lost 5 bases, and 21 bases lay between the germline ends. The CDR3 loop reads CASRTGGRRNTEAFF. The CDR3, as DNA: TGTGCCAGTCGAACGGGGGGGCGCAGAAATACTGAAGCTTTCTTT. The whole variable domain, remainder taken from reference TRBV19 and TRBJ1-1, is DGGITQSPKYLFRKEGQNVTLSCEQNLNHDAMYWYRQDPGQGLRLIYYSQIVNDFQKGDIAEGYSVSREKKESFPLTVTSAQKNPTAFYLCASRTGGRRNTEAFFGQGTRLTVV.

This clone showed up just a few times. The chain couples TRBV7-9 to TRBJ2-1, with 10 bases lining up with TRBD2. The length of the CDR3 is 14 residues. Germline assignment: CDR1 SEHNR and CDR2 FQNEAQ (reference sequence). Trimming cost V 2 bases and J 9 bases; bases outside gene matches: 4. As DNA, the CDR3 is TGTGCCAGCAGCTTAAGCGGGGGGGCGGTTGAGCAGTTCTTC. Protein product: CASSLSGGAVEQFF.

The genes are TRBV6-4 and TRBJ2-1; D possibly corresponds to TRBD2 (5 bases). Germline V gene lookup returns CDR1 MRHNA and CDR2 SNTAGT. The ends were cut back, 2 bases at V and 6 bases at J, with 11 bases in the middle. There are 14 residues in the CDR3. The CDR3, as DNA: TGTGCCAGCAGTGACGAACTAGAGTCCAATGAGCAGTTCTTC. It codes for CASSDELESNEQFF.

The V and J genes are TRBV5-4 and TRBJ2-3; 9 bases are shared with TRBD2. Germline assignment: CDR1 SGHNT and CDR2 YYREEE (reference sequence). CDR3 length: 16 amino acids. The V segment lost 4 bases and the J segment 0 bases; nucleotides outside the gene matches: 6. In nucleotides, the CDR3 is TGTGCCAGCAGCCGTCTAGCGGGGCCTAGCACAGATACGCAGTATTTT. Encoded protein: CASSRLAGPSTDTQYF.

The gene calls are TRBV5-1 and TRBJ2-2; TRBD2 might be the D (6 bases). V was shortened by 3 bases and J by 1 base, with 10 bases between the two germline ends. The CDR3 loop spans 15 amino acids. Germline CDR1 and CDR2: SGHRS and YFSETQ. The CDR3 is CASSSGTQNTGELFF. Here the CDR3 DNA reads TGCGCCAGCAGCTCCGGGACTCAGAACACCGGGGAGCTGTTTTTT. The whole variable domain, filled in from reference TRBV5-1 and TRBJ2-2, reads KAGVTQTPRYLIKTRGQQVTLSCSPISGHRSVSWYQQTPGQGLQFLFEYFSETQRNKGNFPGRFSGRQFSNSRSEMNVSTLELGDSALYLCASSSGTQNTGELFFGEGSRLTVL.

The sample holds a few counts of this clone. This chain links TRBV7-8 with TRBJ2-2, with D maybe TRBD1 (5 bases). V lost 2 bases and J lost 1, with 5 bases in between. Germline V lookup: CDR1 SGHVS, CDR2 FQNEAQ. The CDR3 has 14 residues. This CDR3 reads CASSLQGNTGELFF. The CDR3 nucleotides read TGTGCCAGCAGCTTACAGGGGAACACCGGGGAGCTGTTTTTT.

This chain links TRBV27 with TRBJ2-7; D ambiguous. CDR1 is MNHEY, CDR2 SMNVEV, per germline (reference sequence). V lost 8 bases and J lost 2, with 13 bases in between. CDR3 length: 13 residues. The CDR3 DNA sequence: TGTGCCAGCCGAGGCAGTCTGGCCTACGAGCAGTACTTC. As protein: CASRGSLAYEQYF.

The chain's CDR3 is CAWSVRGSKNIQYF. The CDR3 DNA follows: TGTGCCTGGAGTGTAAGGGGTTCCAAAAACATTCAGTACTTC. The J gene is TRBJ2-4, the V gene TRBV30; D is perhaps TRBD1 (5 bases). Trimming removed 0 bases from V and 2 bases from J, with 8 bases in between. Germline CDR1 and CDR2: GTSNPN and SVGIG (reference sequence). There are 14 residues in the CDR3.

The chain employs TRBV29-1 and TRBJ2-7, with 7 positions matching TRBD2. Trimming took 5 bases from V and 5 from J; bases not matched to a gene: 12. The CDR3 runs to 14 residues. Germline lookup yields CDR1 SQVTM and CDR2 ANQGSEA. CDR3 in amino acids: CSVITPAGDHEQYF. DNA for the CDR3: TGCAGCGTTATAACCCCGGCGGGAGATCACGAGCAGTACTTC.

The chain carries TRBV25-1 and TRBJ2-1, with 10 bases aligning to TRBD2. Germline V gene data show CDR1 as MGHDK and CDR2 as SYGVNS. The J segment lost 1 base and the V segment lost 5 bases, leaving 2 bases of the junction unmatched. This CDR3 is built from 15 residues. The CDR3 coding sequence is TGTGCCAGCAGTTCAGCGGGAGGGTCCTACAATGAGCAGTTCTTC. It encodes CASSSAGGSYNEQFF.

The count of this clone is one. The genes are TRBV29-1 and TRBJ1-1, with a tentative D call TRBD1 (6 bases). V gave up 4 bases and J gave up 7 bases, with 13 bases separating them. The CDR3 totals 12 residues. In germline, CDR1 is SQVTM, CDR2 ANQGSEA. In DNA form, the CDR3 reads TGCAGCGTTGGCCAGGGGAAAGATGAAGCTTTCTTT. Its protein is CSVGQGKDEAFF. Complete variable domain (other parts from reference TRBV29-1 and TRBJ1-1): SAVISQKPSRDICQRGTSLTIQCQVDSQVTMMFWYRQQPGQSLTLIATANQGSEATYESGFVIDKFPISRPNLTFSTLTVSNMSPEDSSIYLCSVGQGKDEAFFGQGTRLTVV.

The rearrangement uses TRBV6-5 and TRBJ1-2; the D is unclear. The CDR3 sequence is 13 residues long. Germline V gene lookup returns CDR1 MNHEY and CDR2 SVGAGI. V was shortened by 4 bases and J by 1 base, with 7 bases between the two germline ends. CDR3 amino acids: CASSFTDNYGYTF. Written as DNA, the CDR3 is TGTGCCAGCAGTTTTACAGATAACTATGGCTACACCTTC.